The 23 T cell receptor beta chains below were found in one sample sequenced in a study of blood T cells in healthy people across ages. Next came a second PCR, run for 7 to 11 cycles, which used a sample-barcoded 5' primer along with a J-beta primer mix. TCRdb called the 5' RACE reads again in MiXCR, with one record for every CDR3 protein. The profile shows some 370,000 distinct CDR3 sequences, about 55% of them singletons. Sample: blood. Source of these receptors: a man aged 55 to 70 in good health.

Details on this clonotype: One end of the junction is discordant with germline, which a read error may explain. The chain combines TRBV20-1 with TRBJ1-1, with 9 positions matching TRBD1. This CDR3 has 15 residues. Germline-derived CDR1 and CDR2 are DFQATT and SNEGSKA (reference sequence). The CDR3 coding sequence is TGCAGTGCTAGAGCGAGACAGGGGGGGAACACTAAAGCTTTCTTT. It translates to CSARARQGGNTKAFF.

This clonotype occurred a few times. This chain connects TRBV7-8 to TRBJ2-3; D gene unclear. V was clipped by 6 bases and J by 0 bases, with 13 bases between them. The CDR3 contains 15 residues. The V gene's germline CDR1 is SGHVS and CDR2 FQNEAQ. The CDR3 sequence: CASSLILSSTDTQYF. CDR3 DNA sequence: TGTGCCAGCAGTCTGATTCTTTCTAGCACAGATACGCAGTATTTT.

DNA for the CDR3: TGCAGTGCTAGGGAGCCCCGGGGCACAGATACGCAGTATTTT. As protein: CSAREPRGTDTQYF. This chain connects TRBV20-1 to TRBJ2-3; no reliable D call. The germline CDR1 and CDR2 sequences are DFQATT and SNEGSKA (reference sequence). This CDR3 spans 14 amino acids. Trimming removed 3 bases from V and 1 base from J, with 11 bases in between.

In its sample, this clonotype was seen many times. This rearrangement joins TRBV7-9 to TRBJ2-5; D is possibly TRBD1 or TRBD2 (6 bases each). Germline CDR1 is SEHNR and CDR2 is FQNEAQ (reference sequence). CDR3 length equals 13 residues. V dropped 10 bases and J dropped 3 bases, with 15 bases sitting between them. CDR3 nucleotides: TGTGCCACAGAGGAGGGGGGAAAAGAGACCCAGTACTTC. Encoded protein: CATEEGGKETQYF.

There are a few counts of this clonotype. The rearrangement links TRBV7-9 to TRBJ2-7; 7 bases are a match to TRBD2. The ends lost 5 bases at V and 7 bases at J; junction bases unmatched: 17. The germline V gene has CDR1 SEHNR and CDR2 FQNEAQ (reference sequence). The CDR3 extends over 16 amino acids. The CDR3 protein is CASSRKVTGGTNEQYF. The CDR3, as DNA: TGTGCCAGCAGCCGAAAGGTAACGGGGGGTACAAATGAGCAGTACTTC.

This clonotype showed up many times. The chain combines TRBV6-2 or TRBV6-3 with TRBJ2-1; TRBD1 or TRBD2 may be the D gene (5 bases each). This CDR3 is 15 amino acids long. CDR1 and CDR2 from the germline V gene are MNHEY and SVGEGT. V dropped 7 bases and J dropped 0 bases, with 13 bases sitting between them. As DNA, the CDR3 is TGTGCCAGCACCACAGAGGGGAGCTCCTACAATGAGCAGTTCTTC. Amino acids: CASTTEGSSYNEQFF.

In this sample, this clonotype turned up a few times. The CDR3 sequence: CASSDKTSGFGTSTDTQYF. The CDR3 DNA reads TGTGCCAGCAGTGATAAGACTAGCGGGTTTGGCACTAGCACAGATACGCAGTATTTT. The rearrangement uses TRBV25-1 and TRBJ2-3; the match to TRBD2 covers 10 bases. Per the germline V gene, CDR1 is MGHDK and CDR2 is SYGVNS. The length of the CDR3 is 19 residues. The V and J ends lost 3 bases and 0 bases, in that order; junction bases with no gene match: 12. The full variable domain, in which reference TRBV25-1 and TRBJ2-3 provide the parts outside the CDR3, is EADIYQTPRYLVIGTGKKITLECSQTMGHDKMYWYQQDPGMELHLIHYSYGVNSTEKGDLSSESTVSRIRTEHFPLTLESARPSHTSQYLCASSDKTSGFGTSTDTQYFGPGTRLTVL.

This chain links TRBV4-3 with TRBJ2-6; TRBD1 or TRBD2 may be the D gene (5 bases each). The V end lost 0 bases, the J end lost 1 base, and 16 bases lay between the germline ends. The germline CDR1 and CDR2 sequences are LGHNA and YSLEER. The CDR3 is made up of 19 amino acids. In DNA form, the CDR3 reads TGCGCCAGCAGCCAAGATGTGATTAGGAGGACATCTGGGGCCAACGTCCTGACTTTC. Protein: CASSQDVIRRTSGANVLTF.

The chain joins TRBV7-3 to TRBJ2-1, with 11 bases fitting TRBD2. Per the germline V gene, CDR1 is SGHTA and CDR2 is FQGTGA. CDR3 length: 18 amino acids. V dropped 1 base and J dropped 0; count of bases not matched to a gene: 5. CDR3 sequence reads: CASSLNPSGGSSYNEQFF. In DNA form, the CDR3 reads TGTGCCAGCAGCTTAAATCCTAGCGGGGGGAGCTCCTACAATGAGCAGTTCTTC. The complete variable domain, with remaining parts taken from reference TRBV7-3 and TRBJ2-1, reads GAGVSQTPSNKVTEKGKYVELRCDPISGHTALYWYRQSLGQGPEFLIYFQGTGAADDSGLPNDRFFAVRPEGSVSTLKIQRTERGDSAVYLCASSLNPSGGSSYNEQFFGPGTRLTVL.

This clonotype was seen only once. The chain recombines TRBV29-1 with TRBJ1-1, with D unresolved. The CDR3 sequence is 14 residues long. Germline CDR1 SQVTM, CDR2 ANQGSEA. V was pared by 3 bases and J by 0 bases, with 11 bases between. The CDR3 loop is CSVDQAVMNTEAFF. Written as DNA, the CDR3 is TGCAGCGTTGATCAAGCCGTGATGAACACTGAAGCTTTCTTT.

This clonotype has more than one count but fewer than ten. CDR3 DNA: TGTGCCAGCAGTTACTCGACCAGGCGGGGGGGCACAGATACGCAGTATTTT. This codes for CASSYSTRRGGTDTQYF. The chain employs TRBV6-6 and TRBJ2-3; 8 nucleotides align to TRBD2. The CDR3 is 17 amino acids. CDR1 and CDR2 from the germline V gene are MNHNY and SVGAGI (reference sequence). V lost 0 bases to trimming and J lost 1 base; unmatched junction nucleotides: 6.

Remarks on this clonotype: At one of its ends the junction is not consistent with the germline gene, which may arise from a read error. The chain recombines TRBV20-1 with TRBJ2-1, with 14 bases fitting TRBD2. Germline CDR1 reads DFQATT; CDR2 reads SNEGSKA (reference sequence). There are 17 residues in the CDR3. Here the CDR3 reads CGARTSGRIAGYNEQFF. CDR3 DNA sequence: TGCGGTGCTAGGACTAGCGGGAGGATTGCGGGATACAATGAGCAGTTCTTC.

This clonotype appeared once. The CDR3 spells CASSLAAGGRDEQFF. Here the CDR3 DNA reads TGCGCCAGCAGCTTGGCAGCGGGAGGGAGGGATGAGCAGTTCTTC. This chain joins TRBV5-1 and TRBJ2-1; 10 bases fit TRBD2. This CDR3 comprises 15 residues. The germline V gene encodes CDR1 SGHRS and CDR2 YFSETQ. J was trimmed by 8 bases and V by 0 bases; bases with no gene match: 5.

This clonotype was seen a handful of times. This chain connects TRBV11-3 to TRBJ2-1; 9 bases are a match to TRBD2. V lost 3 bases and J lost 0; bases outside the gene matches: 3. This CDR3 is built from 16 residues. CDR1 and CDR2 (germline): SGHNT, YENEEA. The CDR3 is CASSLDSGSSYNEQFF. CDR3 DNA sequence: TGTGCCAGCAGCTTGGATAGCGGGAGCTCCTACAATGAGCAGTTCTTC.

To note about this clonotype: This may be a read error: a much more frequent sequence differs by one nucleotide. The chain links TRBV10-3 to TRBJ2-1; 9 nucleotides agree with TRBD2. The germline V gene encodes CDR1 ENHRY and CDR2 SYGVKD. The CDR3 contains 15 residues. The CDR3 sequence is CAISEVAGVYTEQFF. CDR3 in DNA: TGTGCCATCAGTGAGGTAGCGGGGGTATACACTGAGCAGTTCTTC.

The chain links TRBV20-1 to TRBJ1-4; no firm D call. CDR1 and CDR2 from the germline V gene are DFQATT and SNEGSKA (reference sequence). V was pared by 2 bases and J by 6 bases, with 13 bases between. This CDR3 region has 14 residues. CDR3 loop: CSARPPHGDEKLFF. CDR3 nucleotides: TGCAGTGCTAGACCCCCCCACGGTGATGAAAAACTGTTTTTT.

The chain carries TRBV20-1 and TRBJ2-5; 14 bases match TRBD2. The CDR3 is 16 residues long. The V gene end was trimmed by 5 bases and the J gene end by 3 bases; junction bases not matched to a gene: 8. Germline V CDR1 and CDR2: DFQATT, SNEGSKA (reference sequence). In nucleotides, the CDR3 is TGCAGTGCTTACAGGAGGGGACTAGCGGGAGAAGAGACCCAGTACTTC. Translating gives CSAYRRGLAGEETQYF.

The gene calls are TRBV5-1 and TRBJ1-2; TRBD1 matches at 11 bases. Unmatched junction bases numbered 6, after V lost 1 base and J lost 7 bases. CDR1 is SGHRS, CDR2 YFSETQ, per germline. The CDR3 contains 15 residues. The CDR3 sequence: CASSLMDRGLGGYTF. CDR3 DNA: TGCGCCAGCAGCTTGATGGACAGGGGGCTTGGTGGCTACACCTTC.

V and J are TRBV30 and TRBJ1-1; the D gene is possibly TRBD1 (5 bases). There are 14 residues in the CDR3. Germline V gives CDR1 GTSNPN, CDR2 SVGIG (reference sequence). Trimming took off 5 bases at V and 0 bases at J, with 13 bases between the two ends. CDR3 sequence reads: CAWELGRLNTEAFF. CDR3 nucleotides: TGTGCCTGGGAACTGGGACGGTTGAACACTGAAGCTTTCTTT. Full variable domain (remainder filled in from reference TRBV30 and TRBJ1-1): SQTIHQWPATLVQPVGSPLSLECTVEGTSNPNLYWYRQAAGRGLQLLFYSVGIGQISSEVPQNLSASRPQDRQFILSSKKLLLSDSGFYLCAWELGRLNTEAFFGQGTRLTVV.

This clonotype was seen only once. This chain joins TRBV10-3 and TRBJ2-1; D might be TRBD2 (5 bases). The CDR3 sequence is 13 residues long. V shed 4 bases and J shed 9 bases, with 13 bases lying between them. Germline CDR1 reads ENHRY; CDR2 reads SYGVKD. The CDR3 nucleotides are TGTGCCATCAGTGGTTATAGTGAGGGTGAGCAGTTCTTC. Its translation: CAISGYSEGEQFF.

This clonotype was detected only a few times. The chain links TRBV5-1 to TRBJ2-4; D is possibly TRBD1 (6 bases). The better agreement between TRBJ2-7 and the DNA end casts doubt on the J call. Germline V CDR1 and CDR2: SGHRS, YFSETQ. This CDR3 is 14 amino acids long. The chain's CDR3 is CASSRDTLSYEQYF. The CDR3 DNA is TGCGCCAGCAGCAGGGACACCCTCTCCTACGAGCAGTACTTC.

This clonotype was seen more than once but under ten times. This chain connects TRBV7-9 to TRBJ2-1; D is unresolved. The length of the CDR3 is 13 residues. Germline values: CDR1 SEHNR, CDR2 FQNEAQ (reference sequence). Trimming shortened V by 0 bases and J by 9 bases, and 9 bases separated the two germline ends. The CDR3 spells CASSLARAGEQFF. For the CDR3, the DNA is TGTGCCAGCAGCTTAGCCAGAGCCGGTGAGCAGTTCTTC.

V and J are TRBV6-5 and TRBJ2-5, with 8 bases aligning to TRBD2. The J call may be faulty, since TRBJ2-7 better matches the DNA end. This CDR3 is built from 15 residues. The germline V gene encodes CDR1 MNHEY and CDR2 SVGAGI. CDR3 amino acids: CASSFTAGANYEQYF. CDR3 bases: TGTGCCAGCAGTTTCACAGCGGGGGCTAACTACGAGCAGTACTTC.